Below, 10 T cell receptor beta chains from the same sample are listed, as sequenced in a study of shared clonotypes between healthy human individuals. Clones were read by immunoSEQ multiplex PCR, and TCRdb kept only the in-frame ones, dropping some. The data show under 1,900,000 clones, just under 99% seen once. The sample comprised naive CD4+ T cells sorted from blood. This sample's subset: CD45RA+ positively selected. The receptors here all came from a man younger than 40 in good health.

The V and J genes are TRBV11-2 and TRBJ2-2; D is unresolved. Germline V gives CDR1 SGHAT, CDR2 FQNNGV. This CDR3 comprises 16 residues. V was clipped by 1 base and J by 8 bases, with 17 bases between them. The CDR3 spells CASSLAADPRRGELFF. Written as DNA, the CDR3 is TGTGCCAGCAGCTTAGCTGCGGACCCTCGTAGAGGGGAGCTGTTTTTT.

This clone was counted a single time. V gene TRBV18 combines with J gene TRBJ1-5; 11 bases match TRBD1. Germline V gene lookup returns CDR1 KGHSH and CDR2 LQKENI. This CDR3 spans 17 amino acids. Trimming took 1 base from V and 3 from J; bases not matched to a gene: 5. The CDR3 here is CASSPLRTGGYNQPQHF. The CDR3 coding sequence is TGTGCCAGCTCACCACTCCGGACAGGGGGCTACAATCAGCCCCAGCATTTT.

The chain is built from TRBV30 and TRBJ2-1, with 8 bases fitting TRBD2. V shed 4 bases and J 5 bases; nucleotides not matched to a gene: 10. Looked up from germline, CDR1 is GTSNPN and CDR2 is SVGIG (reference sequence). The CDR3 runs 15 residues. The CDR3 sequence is CAWKGGGRFDNEQFF. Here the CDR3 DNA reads TGTGCCTGGAAGGGCGGCGGGAGGTTCGACAATGAGCAGTTCTTC.

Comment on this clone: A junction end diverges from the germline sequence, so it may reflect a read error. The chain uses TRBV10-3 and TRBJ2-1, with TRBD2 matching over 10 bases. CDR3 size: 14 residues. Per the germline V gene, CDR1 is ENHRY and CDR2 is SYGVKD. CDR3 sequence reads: CAITEASGSHEQFF. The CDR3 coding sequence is TGTGCCATCACTGAGGCTAGCGGGAGCCATGAGCAGTTCTTC.

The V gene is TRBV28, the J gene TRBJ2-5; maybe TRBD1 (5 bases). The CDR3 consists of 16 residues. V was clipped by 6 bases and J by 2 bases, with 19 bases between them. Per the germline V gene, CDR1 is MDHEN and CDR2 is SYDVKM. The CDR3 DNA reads TGTGCCAGCAGCAAAAACCAAGGGGCCCGACAAGAGACCCAGTACTTC. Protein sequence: CASSKNQGARQETQYF.

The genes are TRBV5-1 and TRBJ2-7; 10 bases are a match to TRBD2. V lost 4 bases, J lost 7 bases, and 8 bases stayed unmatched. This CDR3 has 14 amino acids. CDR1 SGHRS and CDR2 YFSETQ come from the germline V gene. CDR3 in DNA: TGCGCCAGCAGCCCGATAGCGGGAGGAGGTGAGCAGTACTTC. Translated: CASSPIAGGGEQYF.

CDR3 nucleotides: TGCGCCAGCAGTGTGGCTAGCGGAGGCACAGATACGCAGTATTTT. This gives the protein CASSVASGGTDTQYF. The chain employs TRBV10-1 and TRBJ2-3; TRBD2 matches 7 bases. V lost 4 bases and J lost 1; bases outside the gene matches: 5. The CDR3 runs to 15 residues. Germline V CDR1 and CDR2: WNHNN, SYGVQD (reference sequence).

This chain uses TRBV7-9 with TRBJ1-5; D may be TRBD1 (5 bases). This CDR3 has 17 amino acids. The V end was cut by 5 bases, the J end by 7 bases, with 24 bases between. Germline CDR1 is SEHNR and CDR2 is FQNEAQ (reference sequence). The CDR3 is CASSPGPSWGIRQPQHF. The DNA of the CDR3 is TGTGCCAGCAGCCCGGGACCATCGTGGGGAATTCGGCAGCCCCAGCATTTT.

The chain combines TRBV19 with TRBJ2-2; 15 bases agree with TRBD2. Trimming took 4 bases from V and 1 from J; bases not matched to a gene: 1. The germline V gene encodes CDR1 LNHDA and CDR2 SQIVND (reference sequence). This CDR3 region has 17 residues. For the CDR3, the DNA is TGTGCCAGTAGTAAGGGACTAGCGGGAGGGAACACCGGGGAGCTGTTTTTT. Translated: CASSKGLAGGNTGELFF.

CDR3 nucleotides: TGCGCCAGCAGCTTGGCCACAGGGGGCGTCAACACTGAAGCTTTCTTT. Its translation: CASSLATGGVNTEAFF. The chain combines TRBV5-1 with TRBJ1-1; 9 positions match TRBD1. Unmatched junction bases numbered 5, after V lost 0 bases and J lost 2 bases. The CDR3 spans 16 residues. Germline CDR1 is SGHRS and CDR2 is YFSETQ.